This TCR beta chain was documented in a study of T cell repertoires in cytomegalovirus infection (dated 2019 in TCRdb). Some background on the complete study: The HLA type of each donor mattered for the analysis, because public TCR beta signatures pointed to carriage of CMV infection along with the matching HLA type.

In its sample, this clonotype was seen many times. The specificity of this receptor is unknown. No per-base quality is available; no much larger clone lies one base away. TCRdb records Illumina HiSeq 1500 as the sequencer. TCRdb redid the processing of the public reads, applying fastp at Q25 and MiXCR, and retained in-frame beta chains. One record per CDR3 amino acid sequence lists the most common genes and DNA. This sample lists more than 400,000 distinct CDR3 sequences; more than 25% were detected once. About 12% of the sample rests with the top ten. Taken from cysteine to phenylalanine, the CDR3 has 15 residues. Only the CDR3 DNA is retained, 45 bases long and in frame from the first base. The V and J ends are trimmed by 5 bases and 2 bases, leaving 16 bases between them. From the germline V gene, CDR1 is SGHTA and CDR2 is FQGNSA. Results and caveats for the whole study, not just this receptor: In both this cohort and an independent roughly 350-donor cohort, the cumulative frequency of public TCR beta family members distinguished carriers of CMV infection plus the relevant HLA type. In the ex vivo response, HLA-C-restricted CMV-specific TCR beta clonotypes were dominant, and in two of eight donors the single most frequent clonotype came from this HLA-C-restricted group.

The sequenced material came from PBMCs. The chain links TRBV7-2 with TRBJ2-7; the D segment could be TRBD1, given 6 matching bases. The TCR originated in a human donor in good health (CMV status not recorded). Some clones in this sample may be carry-over from other donors' samples. The bases are TGTGCCAGCAGCCGAGCCCACAGGGATCCCTACGAGCAGTACTTC. Its protein product is CASSRAHRDPYEQYF.